This T cell receptor (beta chain) was identified during a study of T cells after yellow fever vaccination (dated by TCRdb to the late 2010s). In terms of the full investigation: The SMART-Seq v4 Ultra Low Input RNA kit was used to prepare libraries from fractions with low cell numbers. To follow T-cell clones before and after both primary and booster YFV17D yellow fever vaccination, bulk TCR alpha and beta repertoires underwent longitudinal sequencing. Two healthy male donors, one aged 18 to 29 and one aged 30 to 39 years, were included in the cohort. Blood was drawn at multiple timepoints before and after primary and secondary immunization, with bulk PBMC replicates and cell subsets isolated. What the authors observed across the whole study: The secondary T-cell response was found to be weaker but faster than the primary response, with a peak reached on day 5 rather than on day 15. Because the study included only a couple of donors, the extent to which the findings can be generalized is limited. Computational filtering was required because FACS-sorted repertoires could contain abundant contaminating clonotypes from the bulk population. After the booster, most clones that had expanded after primary vaccination were detected again (over 95% of CD4 and roughly 86% of CD8), suggesting broad maintenance of memory. A small share of clonotypes occurred in both CD4 and CD8 compartments, likely arising from convergent recombination.

Reading the label with the study, this specimen's treatment or condition is: live attenuated yellow fever vaccine strain. A standard Ficoll-Paque protocol was used to isolate PBMCs from peripheral blood. Dynabeads CD4 and CD8 positive selection kits were used to isolate CD4 and CD8 T-cell fractions. RNA was extracted with TriZol from bulk PBMCs, CD4 and CD8 fractions, and dextramer-positive and dextramer-negative fractions. TCR cDNA was synthesized by 5'RACE template switching, which introduced a universal primer site and unique molecular identifiers. Priming of cDNA synthesis was performed from both the TCR alpha and TCR beta constant segments. Two PCR steps were used to amplify libraries, with sample barcodes and sequencing adapters being added in the second step. Sequencing of libraries was performed on Illumina HiSeq 2500 (2x100 bp) or NovaSeq (2x150 bp). Per the original workflow: MIGEC was used to demultiplex reads and collapse the reads into UMI consensus sequences, and MiXCR was used for V(D)J alignment. Vaccine-responding clonotypes were defined with edgeR using replicate PBMC samples, requiring FDR below 0.01 and a log2 fold change above 5 up to day 15. Each bulk clonotype received a CD4 or CD8 identity based on whether the sequenced CD4 or CD8 repertoire contained that clonotype at higher abundance. TCRdb cleaned the public reads at Q25 with fastp, built clones with MiXCR and kept in-frame beta chains. Entries are consolidated by CDR3 protein sequence, retaining the most common genes and DNA. TCRdb's processing, not the authors', yielded these V and J calls. The sample table lists 100,000 to 150,000 distinct CDR3 sequences, approximately 7% of them with a count of one. Roughly 2.5% of the sample belongs to the ten largest clones.

Details on this clonotype: The target of this receptor is not known. No clone much larger than this one lies a single base away; base qualities are absent.

Measured from the cysteine to the phenylalanine, the CDR3 is 15 residues long. Just the 45-base CDR3 DNA is kept, in frame starting at base 1. For CDR1 and CDR2, the germline V gene lists MNHEY and SVGAGI. V drops 4 bases and J drops 4 bases, leaving 16 bases in between. Recombination connected TRBV6-5 to TRBJ1-2; a weak D assignment points to TRBD1 (6 bases agree). The sequencing used CD4+ T cells sorted from PBMCs, collected roughly 10 days after the first yellow fever vaccination. This TCR was sampled from a man aged 18 to 35 who received the YFV17D yellow fever vaccine. In nucleotides, the sequence is TGTGCCAGCAGTTTCAATGGGGGGCGAGTCTATGGCTACACCTTC. Its coded protein is CASSFNGGRVYGYTF.